A selection of T cell receptor beta chains follows, all from one sample in a study of blood T cells in healthy people across ages. TCRdb ran MiXCR on the 5' RACE reads and lists one entry per CDR3 protein. Of about 780,000 distinct CDR3 sequences listed, roughly 46% are singletons. Sequenced material: blood. The source is a man older than 75 in good health. Both conserved end residues are part of each CDR3. A D gene is named only where the DNA matches it firmly. Size tells how often a clone was seen (once, few, many) or the class of an expanded clone, and some rows leave it out.

>-|-|TRBV6-1|TRBJ1-5
CASSRGGIDQPQHF
TGTGCCAGCAGTAGAGGGGGAATCGATCAGCCCCAGCATTTT
>TRBD2|once|TRBV20-1|TRBJ2-1
CSARDILAGTTYNEQFF
TGCAGTGCTAGAGATATACTAGCGGGTACGACCTACAATGAGCAGTTCTTC
>TRBD1|-|TRBV5-5|TRBJ2-4
CASSLKTGWVSPQNIQYF
TGTGCCAGCAGCTTGAAGACAGGGTGGGTCTCCCCCCAAAACATTCAGTACTTC
>TRBD2|-|TRBV9|TRBJ2-1
CASSGGGAGGYEQFF
TGTGCCAGCAGCGGCGGTGGAGCGGGAGGGTATGAGCAGTTCTTC
>-|-|TRBV14|TRBJ2-1
CASSQGLHNEQFF
TGTGCCAGCAGCCAAGGACTTCACAATGAGCAGTTCTTC
>-|few|TRBV20-1|TRBJ2-1
CSASNRPYNEQFF
TGCAGTGCTAGTAATCGCCCTTACAATGAGCAGTTCTTC
>-|-|TRBV4-2|TRBJ2-5
CASSQDGSQETQYF
TGTGCCAGCAGCCAAGATGGGTCTCAAGAGACCCAGTACTTC
>TRBD2|many|TRBV3-1|TRBJ2-5
CASSQDDLAGETQYF
TGTGCCAGCAGCCAAGATGATCTAGCGGGAGAGACCCAGTACTTC
>TRBD1|few|TRBV29-1|TRBJ2-5
CSVVVQGVKETQYF
TGCAGCGTTGTGGTCCAGGGGGTAAAAGAGACCCAGTACTTC
>-|once|TRBV19|TRBJ2-6
CASSTILGGANVLTF
TGTGCCAGTAGTACGATCTTAGGTGGGGCCAACGTCCTGACTTTC
>TRBD2|-|TRBV6-5|TRBJ2-7
CASSPTRGGTNEQYF
TGTGCCAGCAGTCCCACGAGGGGAGGGACCAATGAGCAGTACTTC
>TRBD2|-|TRBV29-1|TRBJ2-7
CSAATSGSYEQYF
TGCAGCGCAGCGACTAGCGGTTCCTACGAGCAGTACTTC
>TRBD2|few|TRBV7-3|TRBJ2-1
CASSEQPSGSSYNEQFF
TGTGCCAGCAGCGAACAACCTAGCGGAAGCTCCTACAATGAGCAGTTCTTC
>TRBD2|many|TRBV24-1|TRBJ2-6
CATLREPGANVLTF
TGTGCCACCTTGCGGGAGCCTGGGGCCAACGTCCTGACTTTC
>-|once|TRBV7-6|TRBJ2-5
CTSSLASGEQYF
TGTACCAGCAGCTTAGCGTCCGGGGAGCAGTACTTC
>-|many|TRBV5-1|TRBJ2-3
CASSSLGTDTQYF
TGCGCCAGCAGTTCGTTGGGTACAGATACGCAGTATTTT
>-|few|TRBV6-1|TRBJ1-5
CASSDLGYNQPQHF
TGTGCCAGCAGTGACCTGGGTTACAATCAGCCCCAGCATTTT
>-|few|TRBV12-3/TRBV12-4|TRBJ2-4
CASSYTGIQYF
TGTGCCAGCAGTTATACAGGGATTCAGTACTTC
>TRBD2|once|TRBV20-1|TRBJ2-1
CSANPASGRALGDEQFF
TGCAGTGCTAATCCGGCTAGCGGGAGGGCCTTAGGAGATGAGCAGTTCTTC
>-|few|TRBV7-2|TRBJ2-7
CASSAGGNYEQYF
TGTGCCAGCAGCGCAGGGGGGAACTACGAGCAGTACTTC
>-|-|TRBV30|TRBJ2-3
CAWSVRRYTDTQYF
TGTGCCTGGAGTGTACGGCGGTACACAGATACGCAGTATTTT
>-|-|TRBV27|TRBJ2-3
CANRNGEVATDTQYF
TGTGCCAACAGAAACGGGGAGGTCGCCACAGATACGCAGTATTTT